The 24 T cell receptor beta chains below were found in one sample sequenced in a study of PD-1 blockade in classical Hodgkin lymphoma. The repertoire was sequenced with immunoSEQ multiplex PCR; TCRdb's copy has only in-frame clones and lacks some. The sample records roughly 35,000 clones, roughly 88% being singletons. Relapse after autologous stem cell transplantation occurred in every patient, and brentuximab vedotin exposure varied. Sequenced material: peripheral blood mononuclear cells (PBMCs), taken before the second cycle of nivolumab. The receptors come from a human donor with classical Hodgkin lymphoma.

The chain has TRBV18 and TRBJ2-3; 11 nucleotides match TRBD2. Germline values: CDR1 KGHSH, CDR2 LQKENI. With 3 bases clipped from V and 3 bases from J, the junction kept 5 bases outside the gene matches. This CDR3 contains 16 residues. The CDR3 DNA sequence: TGTGCCAGCTCACCTCTAGCGGGAGGAGGAACAGATACGCAGTATTTT. Its protein is CASSPLAGGGTDTQYF.

Relative to its sample, this clone is medium-sized. This rearrangement joins TRBV5-1 to TRBJ2-2, with D perhaps TRBD2 (6 bases). The CDR3 has 17 residues. The germline V gene has CDR1 SGHRS and CDR2 YFSETQ. Deletions cut 1 base from V and 0 bases from J, with 13 bases between. The CDR3 nucleotides read TGCGCCAGCAGCTTGTTTGGGGTAGCGGCGAACACCGGGGAGCTGTTTTTT. Its protein is CASSLFGVAANTGELFF.

This clone showed up just once. This chain links TRBV12-5 with TRBJ2-1; perhaps D is TRBD1 or TRBD2 (5 bases each). CDR3 length equals 14 residues. The ends were cut back, 6 bases at V and 10 bases at J, with 19 bases in the middle. Germline loops: CDR1 LGHNT, CDR2 FRNRAP. The CDR3 DNA is TGTGCTAGTGGCGCAGGGCAGCGGTCGGGGGAGCAGTTCTTC. Its translation is CASGAGQRSGEQFF.

The rearrangement uses TRBV21-1 and TRBJ2-1; TRBD2, the D gene given by the table, was not confirmed from the DNA. TRBV21-1 is a pseudogene segment. The CDR3 runs to 17 residues. The CDR3 region is CASSLGGPSGRTNEQFF. The CDR3 DNA is TGTGCCAGCAGCCTTGGGGGGCCTAGCGGGAGGACCAATGAGCAGTTCTTC.

The rearrangement uses TRBV18 and TRBJ2-3, with no clear D. With 0 bases removed from V and 5 bases from J, the gap between germline ends came to 6 bases. The CDR3 totals 13 residues. Germline V lookup: CDR1 KGHSH, CDR2 LQKENI. CDR3 sequence reads: CASSPPIVDTQYF. CDR3 nucleotides: TGTGCCAGCTCACCACCTATAGTAGATACGCAGTATTTT.

The chain combines TRBV11-2 with TRBJ2-3; TRBD1 matches at 7 bases. This CDR3 has 16 residues. CDR1 is SGHAT and CDR2 is FQNNGV in the germline V gene. V lost 0 bases, J lost 3 bases, and 6 bases stayed unmatched. CDR3 nucleotide sequence: TGTGCCAGCAGCTTAGACCCAGGGGGTGTGACAGATACGCAGTATTTT. Its protein is CASSLDPGGVTDTQYF.

The chain couples TRBV4-1 to TRBJ2-1; no definite D call. Germline CDR1 reads MGHRA; CDR2 reads YSYEKL. The ends were cut back, 3 bases at V and 4 bases at J, with 7 bases in the middle. CDR3 length equals 13 residues. The CDR3 DNA follows: TGCGCCAGCAGCCATGAATTTTACAATGAGCAGTTCTTC. Its translation is CASSHEFYNEQFF.

The rearrangement links TRBV27 to TRBJ2-7; tentative D call: TRBD2 (6 bases). This CDR3 region has 14 residues. In germline, CDR1 is MNHEY, CDR2 SMNVEV (reference sequence). V lost 4 bases and J lost 3, with 13 bases in between. CDR3 amino acids: CASSSGTQFYEQYF. As DNA, the CDR3 is TGTGCCAGCAGTTCCGGGACTCAGTTCTACGAGCAGTACTTC.

The CDR3 region has the DNA TGTGCCAGCAGCTTACCCAGGGACGGGACAGACATTCAGTACTTC. Residues: CASSLPRDGTDIQYF. This sequence joins TRBV5-6 and TRBJ2-4; TRBD1 matches 7 bases. Germline-derived CDR1 and CDR2 are SGHDT and YYEEEE. Unmatched junction bases numbered 10, after V lost 2 bases and J lost 8 bases. This CDR3 has 15 residues.

This clone has a single count. This chain links TRBV1 with TRBJ2-1; TRBD2 is taken as the D call from the table, unchecked against the DNA. TRBV1 is classified as a pseudogene. The CDR3 consists of 16 residues. This chain's CDR3 is CTSSQLISGSYNEQFF. The CDR3 nucleotides are TGCACCAGCAGCCAATTAATTAGCGGGTCATACAATGAGCAGTTCTTC.

The genes are TRBV7-9 and TRBJ2-1, with a tentative D call TRBD2 (5 bases). V gave up 9 bases and J gave up 5 bases, with 14 bases separating them. The germline V gene encodes CDR1 SEHNR and CDR2 FQNEAQ (reference sequence). The CDR3 loop spans 13 amino acids. Here the CDR3 reads CASKATRDNEQFF. CDR3 in DNA: TGTGCCAGTAAGGCTACGAGGGACAATGAGCAGTTCTTC.

In nucleotides, the CDR3 is TGTGCCAGTAGTATAGATCTTCCTGGGGGCGCATTGAATGAGCAGTTCTTC. This codes for CASSIDLPGGALNEQFF. The J gene is TRBJ2-1, the V gene TRBV19, with a weak D call TRBD1 (6 bases). The CDR3 sequence is 17 residues long. CDR1 and CDR2 (germline): LNHDA, SQIVND (reference sequence). V was shortened by 0 bases and J by 7 bases, with 19 bases between the two germline ends.

This rearrangement joins TRBV5-7 to TRBJ2-1; TRBD2 aligns across 10 bases. TRBV5-7 is known as an ORF, though its function is uncertain. V lost 4 bases, J lost 7 bases, and 8 bases stayed unmatched. This CDR3 has 15 residues. The CDR3 DNA reads as TGTGCCAGCAGCCCCATAACTAGCGGGGAAAATGAGCAGTTCTTC. Its translation is CASSPITSGENEQFF.

The chain has TRBV28 and TRBJ1-3; D ambiguous. The germline V and J ends were trimmed by 3 bases and 0 bases, with 9 bases remaining between them. Per the germline V gene, CDR1 is MDHEN and CDR2 is SYDVKM. CDR3 length: 15 residues. CDR3 amino acids: CASSFRRGSGNTIYF. CDR3 DNA: TGTGCCAGCAGTTTTAGACGGGGCTCTGGAAACACCATATATTTT.

The chain carries TRBV28 and TRBJ2-7; D not resolved. Per germline, CDR1 MDHEN and CDR2 SYDVKM. The V end was cut by 5 bases, the J end by 5 bases, with 13 bases between. The CDR3 sequence is 13 residues long. CDR3 amino acids: CASSPPPTHEQYF. The CDR3 DNA reads as TGTGCCAGCAGTCCCCCCCCCACCCACGAGCAGTACTTC.

V is TRBV7-9 and J is TRBJ2-7; possibly TRBD1 for D (6 bases). Germline V lookup: CDR1 SEHNR, CDR2 FQNEAQ (reference sequence). The CDR3 runs to 16 residues. V lost 1 base and J 7 bases, leaving 20 bases between the germline ends. The CDR3 sequence: CASSLGYGQPEGEQYF. The CDR3 nucleotides are TGTGCCAGCAGCTTAGGCTATGGACAGCCCGAGGGGGAGCAGTACTTC.

The chain uses TRBV19 and TRBJ2-1; D perhaps matches TRBD2 (5 bases). Trimming stripped 5 bases from V and 6 bases from J, with 14 bases between. This CDR3 is built from 14 residues. CDR1 is LNHDA and CDR2 is SQIVND in the germline V gene (reference sequence). In DNA form, the CDR3 reads TGTGCCAGTAGTTATTTTGGGAGTCTCAATGAGCAGTTCTTC. Protein product: CASSYFGSLNEQFF.

The J gene is TRBJ2-7, the V gene TRBV27; D unresolved. Germline CDR1 MNHEY, CDR2 SMNVEV (reference sequence). Trimming pared 6 bases from V and 3 bases from J, leaving 15 bases between. There are 14 residues in the CDR3. CDR3 coding DNA: TGTGCCAGCAGCTTCCTAGGGTACGGCTACGAGCAGTACTTC. It translates to CASSFLGYGYEQYF.

The chain uses TRBV27 and TRBJ2-1; 13 bases map to TRBD2. In germline, CDR1 is MNHEY, CDR2 SMNVEV (reference sequence). The CDR3 length is 16 residues. V dropped 5 bases and J dropped 6; count of bases not matched to a gene: 7. CDR3: CASSPQTSGRSNEQFF. CDR3 sequence (DNA): TGTGCCAGCAGTCCCCAGACTAGCGGGAGGTCCAATGAGCAGTTCTTC.

CDR3 loop: CATSLGNTDTQYF. In nucleotides, the CDR3 is TGTGCCACCAGCCTAGGGAACACAGATACGCAGTATTTT. The chain is built from TRBV15 and TRBJ2-3; no firm D call. Deletions cut 5 bases from V and 2 bases from J, with 8 bases between. CDR1 and CDR2 (germline): LNHNV, YYDKDF (reference sequence). This CDR3 region has 13 residues. The whole variable domain, remainder taken from reference TRBV15 and TRBJ2-3, is DAMVIQNPRYQVTQFGKPVTLSCSQTLNHNVMYWYQQKSSQAPKLLFHYYDKDFNNEADTPDNFQSRRPNTSFCFLDIRSPGLGDTAMYLCATSLGNTDTQYFGPGTRLTVL.

V gene TRBV4-2 combines with J gene TRBJ2-1; 9 bases are a match to TRBD2. CDR1 is LGHNA and CDR2 is YNFKEQ in the germline V gene. The CDR3 sequence is 16 residues long. V trimming: 0 bases; J trimming: 9 bases; junction bases outside the gene matches: 9. The CDR3 is CASSQDPNSGRLEQFF. The CDR3 bases are TGTGCCAGCAGCCAAGATCCGAATAGCGGGAGACTTGAGCAGTTCTTC.

This chain uses TRBV7-9 with TRBJ2-7; 7 bases line up with TRBD1. Per the germline V gene, CDR1 is SEHNR and CDR2 is FQNEAQ (reference sequence). The CDR3 runs 14 residues. The V segment lost 6 bases and the J segment 3 bases; nucleotides outside the gene matches: 8. The DNA of the CDR3 is TGTGCCAGCAGTTACAGGGGCCCCAGCTACGAGCAGTACTTC. Its translation is CASSYRGPSYEQYF. The full variable domain, in which reference TRBV7-9 and TRBJ2-7 provide the parts outside the CDR3, is DTGVSQNPRHKITKRGQNVTFRCDPISEHNRLYWYRQTLGQGPEFLTYFQNEAQLEKSRLLSDRFSAERPKGSFSTLEIQRTEQGDSAMYLCASSYRGPSYEQYFGPGTRLTVT.

The chain employs TRBV6-6 and TRBJ2-7, with D unresolved. CDR1 MNHNY and CDR2 SVGAGI come from the germline V gene (reference sequence). The CDR3 length is 14 residues. V was clipped by 2 bases and J by 2 bases, with 10 bases between them. The CDR3 loop reads CASSYGYPPYEQYF. CDR3 nucleotides: TGTGCCAGCAGTTACGGGTACCCTCCCTACGAGCAGTACTTC.

This chain links TRBV30 with TRBJ2-2; TRBD2 is a possible D gene (7 bases). The germline V gene has CDR1 GTSNPN and CDR2 SVGIG (reference sequence). Trimming stripped 0 bases from V and 8 bases from J, with 16 bases between. The CDR3 is 15 amino acids. CDR3 residues: CAWSVLGGPLGELFF. For the CDR3, the DNA is TGTGCCTGGAGTGTCCTGGGGGGGCCGTTGGGGGAGCTGTTTTTT.